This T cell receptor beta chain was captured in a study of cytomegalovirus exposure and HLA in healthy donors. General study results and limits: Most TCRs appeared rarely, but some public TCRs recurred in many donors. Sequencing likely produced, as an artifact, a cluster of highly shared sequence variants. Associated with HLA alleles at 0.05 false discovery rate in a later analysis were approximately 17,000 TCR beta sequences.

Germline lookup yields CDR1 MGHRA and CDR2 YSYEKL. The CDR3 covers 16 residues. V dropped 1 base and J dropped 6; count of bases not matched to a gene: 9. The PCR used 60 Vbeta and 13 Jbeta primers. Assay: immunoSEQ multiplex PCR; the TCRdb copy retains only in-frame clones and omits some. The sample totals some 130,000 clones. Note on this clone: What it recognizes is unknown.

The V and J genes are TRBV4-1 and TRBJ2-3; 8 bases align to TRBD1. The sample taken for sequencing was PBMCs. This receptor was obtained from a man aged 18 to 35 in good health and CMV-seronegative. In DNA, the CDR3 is TGCGCCAGCAGCCAAGCTGACAGGGGTTTGGGCGATACGCAGTATTTT. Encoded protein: CASSQADRGLGDTQYF.